These 24 T cell receptor beta chains originate from one sample sequenced in a study of T cell changes during pregnancy in multiple sclerosis. Sequencing used immunoSEQ multiplex PCR; TCRdb keeps in-frame clones, though not all of them. The repertoire consists of 55,000 to 70,000 clones, with over 75% occurring once and the leading ten covering around 1.8%. The specimen comprised peripheral blood, sampled after pregnancy. Source of these receptors: a female donor with multiple sclerosis, enrolled in a pregnancy study.

This clone was counted a few times. The chain couples TRBV6-5 to TRBJ1-2; TRBD1 might be the D (5 bases). This CDR3 is built from 13 residues. With 6 bases removed from V and 4 bases from J, the gap between germline ends came to 12 bases. Germline CDR1 reads MNHEY; CDR2 reads SVGAGI. In nucleotides, the CDR3 is TGTGCCAGCAGCCCAACAGGAATCTATGGCTACACCTTC. It specifies CASSPTGIYGYTF.

This chain uses TRBV7-2 with TRBJ1-6, with D possibly TRBD1 on 6 matching bases. V dropped 2 bases and J dropped 11 bases, with 13 bases sitting between them. Germline V CDR1 and CDR2: SGHTA, FQGNSA. The CDR3 is 14 amino acids. This chain's CDR3 is CASSLRRGQTPLHF. CDR3 sequence (DNA): TGTGCCAGCAGCTTAAGGCGCGGACAGACACCCCTCCACTTT.

The chain is built from TRBV18 and TRBJ1-2, with 8 nucleotides matching TRBD1. The CDR3 has 14 amino acids. J gave up 7 bases and V 2 bases, and 6 bases lay outside the gene matches. CDR1 KGHSH and CDR2 LQKENI come from the germline V gene. The chain's CDR3 is CASSPETGAAGYTF. DNA for the CDR3: TGTGCCAGCTCACCAGAGACAGGGGCTGCTGGCTACACCTTC.

By sample fraction, this clone is medium-sized (0.01 to 0.1%). The chain employs TRBV6-4 and TRBJ2-2; TRBD2 matches 8 bases. Germline trimming cut 3 bases from V and 3 bases from J; bases unmatched to any gene: 0. The CDR3 spans 14 residues. The germline V gene encodes CDR1 MRHNA and CDR2 SNTAGT. The CDR3 bases are TGTGCCAGCAGTGAGACTAGCGACACCGGGGAGCTGTTTTTT. Translated, it gives CASSETSDTGELFF.

The chain uses TRBV9 and TRBJ2-2, with 12 bases lining up with TRBD1. The CDR3 sequence is 16 residues long. Germline CDR1 SGDLS, CDR2 YYNGEE. V dropped 7 bases and J dropped 1; count of bases not matched to a gene: 5. Written as DNA, the CDR3 is TGTGCCAGCGGGACAGGGGGCGCCGGGAACACCGGGGAGCTGTTTTTT. Protein sequence: CASGTGGAGNTGELFF.

The V gene is TRBV4-1, the J gene TRBJ1-2; D is possibly TRBD1 (5 bases). From germline, CDR1 is MGHRA and CDR2 YSYEKL. This CDR3 has 15 amino acids. Trimming took 0 bases from V and 3 from J, leaving 11 bases between them. The CDR3 DNA follows: TGCGCCAGCAGCCAAGATCGCAGGGAAGACTATGGCTACACCTTC. Translating it yields CASSQDRREDYGYTF.

V usage is TRBV18 and J usage is TRBJ1-2, with unresolved D. Looked up from germline, CDR1 is KGHSH and CDR2 is LQKENI. V was shortened by 3 bases and J by 3 bases, with 11 bases between the two germline ends. The CDR3 spans 14 residues. The CDR3, as DNA: TGTGCCAGCTCACCTGGCCAGGATTACTATGGCTACACCTTC. It yields the protein CASSPGQDYYGYTF.

The rearrangement joins TRBV10-2 to TRBJ2-1, with D possibly TRBD1 on 5 matching bases. Trimming pared 2 bases from V and 8 bases from J, leaving 16 bases between. The CDR3 spans 15 residues. Germline-derived CDR1 and CDR2 are WSHSY and SAAADI. The CDR3 spells CASSETSAGYYEQFF. The CDR3 DNA reads as TGCGCCAGCAGTGAGACATCAGCAGGGTATTATGAGCAGTTCTTC.

The CDR3 DNA reads as TGTGCCAGCAGTCTCGGTCCCGGGTACCAAGAGACCCAGTACTTC. This encodes CASSLGPGYQETQYF. The V call is TRBV28, the J call TRBJ2-5, with no clear D. V was clipped by 5 bases and J by 0 bases, with 13 bases between them. CDR1 is MDHEN and CDR2 is SYDVKM in the germline V gene. This CDR3 comprises 15 residues.

This rearrangement joins TRBV7-3 to TRBJ2-2, with 7 bases identical to TRBD2. V gave up 5 bases and J gave up 7 bases; unmatched junction bases: 10. CDR1 and CDR2 (germline): SGHTA, FQGTGA. The CDR3 loop spans 15 amino acids. CDR3 region: CASSLITGGDGELFF. CDR3 bases: TGTGCCAGCAGCCTCATAACGGGGGGTGACGGGGAGCTGTTTTTT.

The rearrangement links TRBV2 to TRBJ1-2, with TRBD1 matching 8 bases. Germline loops: CDR1 SNHLY, CDR2 FYNNEI. After removal of 7 bases from V and 6 bases from J, the junction contained 7 bases not matched to a gene. The CDR3 is 13 residues long. CDR3 nucleotides: TGTGCCAGCACCGCAGGGGGCGGACATGGCTACACCTTC. Amino acid sequence: CASTAGGGHGYTF.

This rearrangement joins TRBV6-5 to TRBJ1-4; 7 nucleotides align to TRBD1. V dropped 6 bases and J dropped 4; count of bases not matched to a gene: 5. This CDR3 is built from 14 residues. Germline V CDR1 and CDR2: MNHEY, SVGAGI. The CDR3 bases are TGTGCCAGCAGGGACAGGATGCTTAATGAAAAACTGTTTTTT. Its translation: CASRDRMLNEKLFF.

The chain is built from TRBV5-4 and TRBJ1-1, with D unresolved. Germline V CDR1 and CDR2: SGHNT, YYREEE (reference sequence). V lost 5 bases, J lost 3 bases, and 14 bases lay in between. CDR3 length equals 14 residues. CDR3 nucleotides: TGTGCCAGCAGTCCAATGCTAGCCCACACTGAAGCTTTCTTT. This gives the protein CASSPMLAHTEAFF. Using reference TRBV5-4 and TRBJ1-1 for the parts outside the CDR3, the full variable domain is ETGVTQSPTHLIKTRGQQVTLRCSSQSGHNTVSWYQQALGQGPQFIFQYYREEENGRGNFPPRFSGLQFPNYSSELNVNALELDDSALYLCASSPMLAHTEAFFGQGTRLTVV.

This chain uses TRBV21-1 with TRBJ1-5; the table's TRBD1 call for D was not verified on the DNA. TRBV21-1 is designated a pseudogene. The CDR3 spans 18 residues. The CDR3 region has the DNA TGTGCCAGCAGCAACGGACACCCACTAACCCTTAGCAATCAGCCCCAGCATTTT. Its protein product is CASSNGHPLTLSNQPQHF.

V and J are TRBV28 and TRBJ1-6; D is perhaps TRBD1 (5 bases). CDR1 MDHEN and CDR2 SYDVKM come from the germline V gene. With 10 bases removed from V and 4 bases from J, the gap between germline ends came to 14 bases. CDR3 size: 14 residues. CDR3 sequence (DNA): TGTGCCACCCTCAGGGCTGGTTATAATTCACCCCTCCACTTT. It is translated as CATLRAGYNSPLHF. Full variable domain (missing parts from reference TRBV28 and TRBJ1-6): DVKVTQSSRYLVKRTGEKVFLECVQDMDHENMFWYRQDPGLGLRLIYFSYDVKMKEKGDIPEGYSVSREKKERFSLILESASTNQTSMYLCATLRAGYNSPLHFGNGTRLTVT.

The chain combines TRBV7-9 with TRBJ1-1, with TRBD1 identical over 7 bases. CDR3 size: 15 residues. After removal of 5 bases from V and 2 bases from J, the junction contained 8 bases not matched to a gene. Per germline, CDR1 SEHNR and CDR2 FQNEAQ (reference sequence). The CDR3 DNA follows: TGTGCCAGCAGCCCGACGACAGGGATCAACACTGAAGCTTTCTTT. It translates to CASSPTTGINTEAFF.

V and J are TRBV7-9 and TRBJ1-1, with D perhaps matching TRBD1 (5 bases). Germline-derived CDR1 and CDR2 are SEHNR and FQNEAQ (reference sequence). CDR3 length: 14 residues. Trimming cost V 5 bases and J 0 bases, with 10 bases left between them. CDR3 residues: CASSPVTVNTEAFF. The DNA for the CDR3 is TGTGCCAGCAGCCCAGTGACAGTGAACACTGAAGCTTTCTTT.

The rearrangement joins TRBV6-5 to TRBJ1-6; 7 bases align to TRBD1. V shed 0 bases and J 11 bases; nucleotides not matched to a gene: 7. Germline-derived CDR1 and CDR2 are MNHEY and SVGAGI. This CDR3 contains 15 residues. The CDR3 nucleotides are TGTGCCAGCAGTTACTCCTTCGCGACAGGGACACCCCTCCACTTT. This sequence encodes CASSYSFATGTPLHF.

The chain couples TRBV27 to TRBJ2-5; 12 positions match TRBD1. Germline V gives CDR1 MNHEY, CDR2 SMNVEV (reference sequence). CDR3 size: 15 residues. The trim removed 4 bases at V and 5 bases at J, leaving 5 bases unmatched. CDR3 nucleotides: TGTGCCAGCAGTTCCGGGACAGGGGGCCGGGAGACCCAGTACTTC. Amino acids: CASSSGTGGRETQYF.

The genes are TRBV5-1 and TRBJ2-3; 8 bases are shared with TRBD2. Looked up from germline, CDR1 is SGHRS and CDR2 is YFSETQ. J lost 2 bases, V lost 4 bases, and 6 bases had no gene match. The CDR3 is made up of 15 amino acids. The CDR3 reads CASSIPAGVTDTQYF. The CDR3 DNA follows: TGCGCCAGCAGCATCCCAGCGGGGGTCACAGATACGCAGTATTTT. The whole variable domain, filled in from reference TRBV5-1 and TRBJ2-3, reads KAGVTQTPRYLIKTRGQQVTLSCSPISGHRSVSWYQQTPGQGLQFLFEYFSETQRNKGNFPGRFSGRQFSNSRSEMNVSTLELGDSALYLCASSIPAGVTDTQYFGPGTRLTVL.

V gene TRBV2 combines with J gene TRBJ2-7, with a weak D call TRBD1 (5 bases). V was shortened by 4 bases and J by 6 bases, with 16 bases between the two germline ends. The length of the CDR3 is 14 residues. The germline V gene has CDR1 SNHLY and CDR2 FYNNEI. The CDR3 here is CASSVNGRAGEQYF. The DNA of the CDR3 is TGTGCCAGCAGTGTTAATGGCAGGGCCGGCGAGCAGTACTTC.

The V gene is TRBV27, the J gene TRBJ1-6, with 7 bases fitting TRBD1. With V trimmed by 6 bases and J by 7 bases, 9 bases remained unmatched. This CDR3 is built from 15 residues. CDR1 and CDR2 (germline): MNHEY, SMNVEV (reference sequence). CDR3 residues: CASSPGQGVNSPLHF. CDR3 coding DNA: TGTGCCAGCAGCCCAGGCCAGGGGGTGAATTCACCCCTCCACTTT.

J is TRBJ1-2 and V is TRBV5-6, with D possibly TRBD1 on 6 matching bases. V lost 0 bases to trimming and J lost 2 bases, with 14 bases between them. This CDR3 has 16 amino acids. In germline, CDR1 is SGHDT, CDR2 YYEEEE. CDR3 nucleotides: TGTGCCAGCAGCTTGGCCGGGGGGGGGCAAAACTATGGCTACACCTTC. Its translation is CASSLAGGGQNYGYTF.

The V and J genes are TRBV7-9 and TRBJ2-3, with D hard to call. The germline V gene has CDR1 SEHNR and CDR2 FQNEAQ (reference sequence). The CDR3 spans 15 residues. V gave up 3 bases and J gave up 0 bases, with 10 bases separating them. The CDR3 DNA reads TGTGCCAGCAGCTTGGCGGTGGTTAGCACAGATACGCAGTATTTT. Encoded protein: CASSLAVVSTDTQYF.